This T cell receptor (beta chain) was recorded in a study of cytomegalovirus exposure and HLA in healthy donors. Study summary: An earlier analysis identified 117 million unique TCR beta sequences in 150 million to 200 million T cells. Study conclusions and caveats: In a later analysis, TCR beta V- and J-gene trimming was associated with a missense DCLRE1C variant.

PCR amplification relied on 60 Vbeta primers (plus 13 Jbeta primers). Profiled with immunoSEQ multiplex PCR; TCRdb holds only in-frame clones, not every one. The sample holds around 150,000 clones, 80% to 90% seen once. As for this clone: Its antigen remains unidentified.

The source is a man between 18 and 35 years old in good health and CMV-seropositive. Sequencing was done on a sample of PBMCs.

CDR3: CAWRLANDQETQYF. CDR3 sequence (DNA): TGTGCCTGGAGGCTAGCGAATGACCAAGAGACCCAGTACTTC. This rearrangement joins TRBV30 to TRBJ2-5; the D gene is possibly TRBD2 (6 bases). This CDR3 comprises 14 residues. Germline V lookup: CDR1 GTSNPN, CDR2 SVGIG (reference sequence). The V end was cut by 3 bases, the J end by 0 bases, with 11 bases between.